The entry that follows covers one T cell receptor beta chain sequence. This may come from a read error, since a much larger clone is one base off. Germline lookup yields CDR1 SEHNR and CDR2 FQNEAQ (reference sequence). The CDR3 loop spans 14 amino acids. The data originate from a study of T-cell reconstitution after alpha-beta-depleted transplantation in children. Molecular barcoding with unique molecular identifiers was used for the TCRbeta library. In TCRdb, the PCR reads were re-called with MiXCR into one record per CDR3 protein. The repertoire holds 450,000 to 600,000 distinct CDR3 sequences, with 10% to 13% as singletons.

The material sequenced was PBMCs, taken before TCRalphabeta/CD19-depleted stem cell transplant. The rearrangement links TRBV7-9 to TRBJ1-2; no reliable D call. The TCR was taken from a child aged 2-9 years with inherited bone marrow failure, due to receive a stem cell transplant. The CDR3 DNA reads TGTGCCAGCAGTTGGTTACAATCGGGAGAGGGCTGCACCTTC. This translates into CASSWLQSGEGCTF.